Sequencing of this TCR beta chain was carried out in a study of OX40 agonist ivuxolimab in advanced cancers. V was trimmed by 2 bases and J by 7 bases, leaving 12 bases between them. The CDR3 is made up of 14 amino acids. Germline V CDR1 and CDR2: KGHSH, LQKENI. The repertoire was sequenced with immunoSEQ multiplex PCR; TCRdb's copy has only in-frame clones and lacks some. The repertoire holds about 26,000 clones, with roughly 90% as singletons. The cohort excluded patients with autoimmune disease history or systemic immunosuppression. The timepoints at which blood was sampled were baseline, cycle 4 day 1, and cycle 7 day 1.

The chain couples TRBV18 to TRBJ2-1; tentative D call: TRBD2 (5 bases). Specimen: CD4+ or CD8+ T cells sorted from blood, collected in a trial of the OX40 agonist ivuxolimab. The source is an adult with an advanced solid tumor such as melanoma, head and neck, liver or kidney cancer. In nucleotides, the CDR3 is TGTGCCAGCTCACCAGGCTTAGGGAGAAATGAGCAGTTCTTC. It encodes CASSPGLGRNEQFF.